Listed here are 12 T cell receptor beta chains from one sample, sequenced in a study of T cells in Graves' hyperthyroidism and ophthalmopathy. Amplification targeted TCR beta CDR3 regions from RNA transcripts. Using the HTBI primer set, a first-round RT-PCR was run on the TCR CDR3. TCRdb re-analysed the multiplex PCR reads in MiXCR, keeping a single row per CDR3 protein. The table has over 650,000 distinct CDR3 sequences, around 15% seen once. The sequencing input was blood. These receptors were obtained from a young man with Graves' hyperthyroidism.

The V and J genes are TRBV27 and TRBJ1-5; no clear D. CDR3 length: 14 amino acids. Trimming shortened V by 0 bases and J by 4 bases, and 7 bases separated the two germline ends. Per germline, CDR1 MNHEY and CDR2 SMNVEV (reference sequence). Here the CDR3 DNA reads TGTGCCAGCAGTTTATCACCTCTTAATCAGCCCCAGCATTTT. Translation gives CASSLSPLNQPQHF.

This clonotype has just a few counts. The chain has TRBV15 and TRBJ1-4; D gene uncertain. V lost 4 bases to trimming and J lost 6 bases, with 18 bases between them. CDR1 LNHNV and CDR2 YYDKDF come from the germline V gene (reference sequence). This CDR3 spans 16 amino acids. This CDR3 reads CATSKGWGRADEKLFF. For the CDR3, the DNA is TGTGCCACCAGCAAAGGGTGGGGAAGAGCAGATGAAAAACTGTTTTTT.

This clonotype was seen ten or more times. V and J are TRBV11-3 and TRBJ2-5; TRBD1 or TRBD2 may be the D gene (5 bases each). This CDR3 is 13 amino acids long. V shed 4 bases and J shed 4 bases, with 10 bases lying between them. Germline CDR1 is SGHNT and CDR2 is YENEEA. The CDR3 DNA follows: TGTGCCAGCAGCTGGGGACCGGGAGAGACCCAGTACTTC. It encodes CASSWGPGETQYF.

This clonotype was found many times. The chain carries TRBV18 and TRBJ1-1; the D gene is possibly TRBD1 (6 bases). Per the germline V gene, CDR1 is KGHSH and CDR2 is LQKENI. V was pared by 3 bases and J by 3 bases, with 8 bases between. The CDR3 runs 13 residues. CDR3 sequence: CASSPGQDTEAFF. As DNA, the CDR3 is TGTGCCAGCTCACCGGGACAAGACACTGAAGCTTTCTTT.

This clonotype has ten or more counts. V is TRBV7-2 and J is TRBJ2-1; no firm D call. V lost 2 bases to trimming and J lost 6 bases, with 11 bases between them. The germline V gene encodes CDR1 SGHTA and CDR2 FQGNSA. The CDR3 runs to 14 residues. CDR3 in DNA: TGTGCCAGCAGCTTAATGCTACTATCCAATGAGCAGTTCTTC. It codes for CASSLMLLSNEQFF.

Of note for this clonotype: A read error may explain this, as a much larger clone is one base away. DNA of the CDR3: TGTGCCTGGAGTGACCCAGGGATTTCGACCGAGCAGTACTTC. Protein product: CAWSDPGISTEQYF. The rearrangement links TRBV30 to TRBJ2-7; D possibly corresponds to TRBD1 (5 bases). The ends were cut back, 1 base at V and 6 bases at J, with 16 bases in the middle. Germline CDR1 reads GTSNPN; CDR2 reads SVGIG (reference sequence). The CDR3 spans 14 residues.

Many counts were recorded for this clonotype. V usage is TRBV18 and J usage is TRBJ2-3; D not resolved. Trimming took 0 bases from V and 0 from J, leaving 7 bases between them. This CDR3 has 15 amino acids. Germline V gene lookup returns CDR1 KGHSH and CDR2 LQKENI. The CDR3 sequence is CASSPPGASTDTQYF. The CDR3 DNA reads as TGTGCCAGCTCACCACCCGGAGCTAGCACAGATACGCAGTATTTT.

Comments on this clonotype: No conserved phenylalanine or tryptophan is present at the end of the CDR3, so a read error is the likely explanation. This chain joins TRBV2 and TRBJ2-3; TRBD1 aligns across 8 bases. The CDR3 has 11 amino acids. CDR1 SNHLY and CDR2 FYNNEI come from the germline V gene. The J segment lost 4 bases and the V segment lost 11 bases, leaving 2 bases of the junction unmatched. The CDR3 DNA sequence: TGTGCCGGGGGACAGGCAGATACGCAGTATCTT. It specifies CAGGQADTQYL.

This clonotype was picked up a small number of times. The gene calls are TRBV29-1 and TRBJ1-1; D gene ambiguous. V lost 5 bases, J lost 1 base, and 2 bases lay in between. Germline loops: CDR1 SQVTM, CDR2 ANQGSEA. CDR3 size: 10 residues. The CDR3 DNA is TGCAGCGTTCAGAACACTGAAGCTTTCTTT. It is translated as CSVQNTEAFF.

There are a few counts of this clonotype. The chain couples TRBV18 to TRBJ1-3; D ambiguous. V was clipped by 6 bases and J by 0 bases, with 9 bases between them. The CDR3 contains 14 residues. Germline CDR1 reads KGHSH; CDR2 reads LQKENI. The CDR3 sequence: CASSPDPSGNTIYF. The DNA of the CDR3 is TGTGCCAGCTCGCCAGACCCCTCTGGAAACACCATATATTTT.

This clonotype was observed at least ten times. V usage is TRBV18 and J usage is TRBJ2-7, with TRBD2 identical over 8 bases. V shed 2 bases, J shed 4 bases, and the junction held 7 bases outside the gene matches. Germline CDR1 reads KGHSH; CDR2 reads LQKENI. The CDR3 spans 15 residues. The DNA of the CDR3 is TGTGCCAGCTCACCATCGAGCGGGAGTGGGTACGAGCAGTACTTC. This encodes CASSPSSGSGYEQYF.

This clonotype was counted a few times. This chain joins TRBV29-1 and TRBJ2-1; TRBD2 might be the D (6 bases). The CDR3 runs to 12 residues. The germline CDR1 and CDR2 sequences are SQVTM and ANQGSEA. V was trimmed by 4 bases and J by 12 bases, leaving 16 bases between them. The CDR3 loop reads CSVADDRESQFF. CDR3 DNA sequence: TGCAGCGTTGCCGACGACCGGGAGTCGCAGTTCTTC.